This T cell receptor beta chain is from a study of CD8+ T cells in alopecia areata. In the study overall: Treated patients were dosed with oral tofacitinib, taking 5 to 10 mg twice daily.

From alopecia areata patients, lesional scalp punch biopsies and peripheral blood were collected. Findings and caveats of the study: Normal scalp had lower clonality than lesional scalp, with alopecia totalis/universalis lesions showing this most strongly.

cDNA reverse transcribed from extracted RNA served as the sequencing template. The method was immunoSEQ multiplex PCR; TCRdb's version includes in-frame clones alone and lacks a portion of them. The table has tens of thousands of clones, 55% to 75% seen once. Germline V gene sequence: CDR1 SQVTM, CDR2 ANQGSEA. The CDR3 contains 15 residues. Losses at the gene ends were 6 bases for V and 2 bases for J; bases not matched to a gene: 11. This clone appeared a single time. Its specificity is unknown. V gene TRBV29-1 combines with J gene TRBJ2-5, with 8 nucleotides matching TRBD2. The input for sequencing was CD8+ T cells sorted from blood, taken at week 0. This TCR derives from a human donor with alopecia areata. The CDR3 here is CSVLGLAGLQETQYF. The CDR3 bases are TGCAGCGTATTAGGACTAGCAGGACTTCAAGAGACCCAGTACTTC. Filled out from reference TRBV29-1 and TRBJ2-5, the complete variable domain reads SAVISQKPSRDICQRGTSLTIQCQVDSQVTMMFWYRQQPGQSLTLIATANQGSEATYESGFVIDKFPISRPNLTFSTLTVSNMSPEDSSIYLCSVLGLAGLQETQYFGPGTRLLVL.